This T cell receptor (beta chain) comes out of a study of cytomegalovirus exposure and HLA in healthy donors. Whole-study findings and limits: Per published reports, the classifier diagnosed cytomegalovirus status with high specificity and sensitivity.

Regarding this clone: The antigen remains undetermined.

The assay was immunoSEQ multiplex PCR, and TCRdb's table has in-frame clones only and misses some. Here the sample spans tens of thousands of clones, approximately 95% being singletons. Trimming stripped 4 bases from V and 9 bases from J, with 15 bases between. Germline V gives CDR1 GTSNPN, CDR2 SVGIG (reference sequence). The CDR3 is 13 amino acids. The receptor's source is a woman in her twenties or thirties in good health and CMV-seropositive. What was sequenced was PBMCs. The V call is TRBV30, the J call TRBJ2-2, with a possible D match to TRBD2 (6 bases). The CDR3 loop is CAWTDWRGRELFF. DNA for the CDR3: TGTGCCTGGACCGATTGGCGGGGAAGGGAGCTGTTTTTT.